These 30 T cell receptor beta chains came from one sample sequenced in a study of regulatory T cells in long-lasting Graves disease (dated by TCRdb to 2020 to 2023). This sample's time point label indicates: persistent/refractory GD, antithyroid drugs over 5 years with positive TRAb. RNA was extracted from PBMCs in TRIzol for both TCR sequencing and RNA sequencing. Libraries came from multiplex PCR. The sample was run on an Illumina HiSeq 4000. TCR beta libraries were built with iRepertoire HTBI primers and Arm-PCR amplification of CDR3 regions. TCRdb took the public reads, trimmed them with fastp at Q25, ran MiXCR for clone calling and kept in-frame beta chains. Every distinct CDR3 protein forms one entry, paired with its most common genes and DNA. This sample gives fewer than 400,000 distinct CDR3 sequences in total; 20% of them show up just once. The top ten clonotypes cover over 25% of the sample.

The source was peripheral blood mononuclear cells (PBMCs), collected when the disease was refractory, from a patient treated with antithyroid drugs. The origin of the receptors is a female donor with Graves disease.

This clonotype was seen repeatedly, ten times or more. V and J are TRBV10-3 and TRBJ1-1, with unresolved D. Germline assignment: CDR1 ENHRY and CDR2 SYGVKD. Trimming removed 4 bases at V and 4 bases at J, with 19 bases between. This CDR3 has 16 amino acids. The CDR3 is CAISVLWTPDRTEAFF. CDR3 bases: TGTGCCATCAGTGTGTTATGGACGCCGGACCGCACTGAAGCTTTCTTT.

The chain has TRBV7-8 and TRBJ2-7, with 11 bases that match TRBD2. J was trimmed by 3 bases and V by 5 bases; bases with no gene match: 6. The length of the CDR3 is 15 residues. The germline CDR1 and CDR2 sequences are SGHVS and FQNEAQ. As DNA, the CDR3 is TGTGCCAGCAGCCGAGTTACTAGCGGGAGCTACGAGCAGTACTTC. Its translation: CASSRVTSGSYEQYF. The full variable domain, rest sourced from reference TRBV7-8 and TRBJ2-7, is GAGVSQSPRYKVAKRGQDVALRCDPISGHVSLFWYQQALGQGPEFLTYFQNEAQLDKSGLPSDRFFAERPEGSVSTLKIQRTQQEDSAVYLCASSRVTSGSYEQYFGPGTRLTVT.

This clonotype was seen only a few times. This chain links TRBV30 with TRBJ2-2, with D possibly matching TRBD2 (5 bases). The CDR3 has 12 residues. Germline-derived CDR1 and CDR2 are GTSNPN and SVGIG (reference sequence). With 3 bases removed from V and 6 bases from J, the gap between germline ends came to 8 bases. CDR3 nucleotide sequence: TGTGCCTGGAGCCCCGGGGCCGGGGAGCTGTTTTTT. Its protein is CAWSPGAGELFF.

This clonotype was seen more than once but under ten times. This chain uses TRBV7-9 with TRBJ2-7; D is possibly TRBD1 or TRBD2 (6 bases each). This CDR3 has 14 residues. Germline V gives CDR1 SEHNR, CDR2 FQNEAQ (reference sequence). Trimming removed 1 base at V and 7 bases at J, with 14 bases between. The DNA of the CDR3 is TGTGCCAGCAGCTTAGGGGACTTGGGACATGAGCAGTACTTC. As protein: CASSLGDLGHEQYF.

Many counts were recorded for this clonotype. CDR3 in amino acids: CASSLNRPYEQYF. The CDR3 DNA reads TGTGCCAGCAGCTTAAACAGGCCATACGAGCAGTACTTC. The chain employs TRBV11-2 and TRBJ2-7; weak D call: TRBD1 (5 bases). The CDR3 sequence is 13 residues long. CDR1 is SGHAT, CDR2 FQNNGV, per germline. Trimming shortened V by 2 bases and J by 4 bases, and 9 bases separated the two germline ends.

This clonotype occurred many times. J is TRBJ1-6 and V is TRBV2, with D uncertain. Germline V gene lookup returns CDR1 SNHLY and CDR2 FYNNEI. This CDR3 spans 12 amino acids. V dropped 6 bases and J dropped 9 bases, with 9 bases sitting between them. The CDR3 coding sequence is TGTGCCAGCAGGAGGTTGGGTTCACCCCTCCACTTT. This codes for CASRRLGSPLHF. Together with reference TRBV2 and TRBJ1-6, the CDR3 gives the full variable domain: EPEVTQTPSHQVTQMGQEVILRCVPISNHLYFYWYRQILGQKVEFLVSFYNNEISEKSEIFDDQFSVERPDGSNFTLKIRSTKLEDSAMYFCASRRLGSPLHFGNGTRLTVT.

This chain joins TRBV7-9 and TRBJ2-5; possibly TRBD1 for D (6 bases). Looked up from germline, CDR1 is SEHNR and CDR2 is FQNEAQ (reference sequence). Trimming left V 6 bases short and J 3 bases short, with 17 bases between. The CDR3 sequence is 15 residues long. CDR3 nucleotide sequence: TGTGCCAGCAGACCAGTTACAGGGTTGGAAGAGACCCAGTACTTC. Its translation: CASRPVTGLEETQYF.

This clonotype was counted at least ten times. The V gene is TRBV2, the J gene TRBJ1-2; D ambiguous. Trimming cost V 3 bases and J 7 bases, with 9 bases left between them. Looked up from germline, CDR1 is SNHLY and CDR2 is FYNNEI. The CDR3 contains 12 residues. CDR3 protein: CASSDNIAGYTF. The CDR3 region has the DNA TGTGCCAGCAGTGACAACATCGCTGGCTACACCTTC.

This clonotype was counted only a few times. The V call is TRBV7-9, the J call TRBJ1-1; 8 bases are a match to TRBD1. After removal of 3 bases from V and 1 base from J, the junction contained 10 bases not matched to a gene. The CDR3 covers 17 residues. Germline V gives CDR1 SEHNR, CDR2 FQNEAQ (reference sequence). CDR3 sequence: CASSFSRPGGQNTEAFF. The CDR3 DNA sequence: TGTGCCAGCAGCTTTAGTAGGCCAGGGGGCCAGAACACTGAAGCTTTCTTT.

In this sample, this clonotype turned up many times. The chain has TRBV27 and TRBJ1-2, with 7 positions matching TRBD1. Losses at the gene ends were 5 bases for V and 5 bases for J; bases not matched to a gene: 8. From germline, CDR1 is MNHEY and CDR2 SMNVEV (reference sequence). The CDR3 spans 14 residues. Here the CDR3 reads CASSPKGAGYGYTF. CDR3 in DNA: TGTGCCAGCAGTCCGAAGGGGGCCGGATATGGCTACACCTTC.

This clonotype was counted at least ten times. The chain recombines TRBV3-1 with TRBJ1-5; D gene unclear. The germline V gene has CDR1 LGHDT and CDR2 YNNKEL (reference sequence). The CDR3 contains 13 residues. V lost 6 bases, J lost 7 bases, and 13 bases lay in between. The CDR3 DNA follows: TGTGCCAGCAGTAGCGGCCCCCGGCAGCCCCAGCATTTT. Protein sequence: CASSSGPRQPQHF.

This clonotype was detected only a few times. This chain joins TRBV9 and TRBJ1-3; no firm D call. Germline assignment: CDR1 SGDLS and CDR2 YYNGEE. The CDR3 runs 16 residues. The ends were cut back, 3 bases at V and 0 bases at J, with 13 bases in the middle. DNA for the CDR3: TGTGCCAGCAGCGAGGCGATGTTCTACTCTGGAAACACCATATATTTT. It yields the protein CASSEAMFYSGNTIYF. Complete variable domain (other parts from reference TRBV9 and TRBJ1-3): DSGVTQTPKHLITATGQRVTLRCSPRSGDLSVYWYQQSLDQGLQFLIQYYNGEERAKGNILERFSAQQFPDLHSELNLSSLELGDSALYFCASSEAMFYSGNTIYFGEGSWLTVV.

Many counts were recorded for this clonotype. A read error may produce the germline difference seen at one junction end. The V gene is TRBV6-1, the J gene TRBJ1-2; D is perhaps TRBD1 (5 bases). The length of the CDR3 is 12 residues. Germline CDR1 and CDR2: MNHNS and SASEGT. CDR3 sequence (DNA): TGTGCCAGCCGTGAAGGGGACTATGACTACACCTTC. This encodes CASREGDYDYTF.

This clonotype was counted only a few times. The chain employs TRBV11-2 and TRBJ2-2; D gene uncertain. Trimming left V 5 bases short and J 1 base short, with 8 bases between. The CDR3 covers 14 residues. CDR1 SGHAT and CDR2 FQNNGV come from the germline V gene. The CDR3 here is CASSPIRNTGELFF. CDR3 coding DNA: TGTGCCAGCAGCCCGATACGGAACACCGGGGAGCTGTTTTTT.

This clonotype was counted a single time. The V gene is TRBV11-2, the J gene TRBJ1-5; 7 positions match TRBD1. CDR1 SGHAT and CDR2 FQNNGV come from the germline V gene. The CDR3 is made up of 17 amino acids. Unmatched junction bases numbered 13, after V lost 4 bases and J lost 4 bases. In DNA form, the CDR3 reads TGTGCCAGCAGCTGTAATATCAGGGGGGGGAAAAATCAGCCCCAGCATTTT. Its protein is CASSCNIRGGKNQPQHF.

This clonotype was counted ten times or more. The chain has TRBV30 and TRBJ2-5, with TRBD2 matching 7 bases. The CDR3 contains 14 residues. Germline V gives CDR1 GTSNPN, CDR2 SVGIG (reference sequence). Losses at the gene ends were 0 bases for V and 7 bases for J; bases not matched to a gene: 8. CDR3 in DNA: TGTGCCTGGAGTGTGGGAGGGGTAATAGCGACCCAGTACTTC. It encodes CAWSVGGVIATQYF.

At least ten counts were recorded for this clonotype. This rearrangement joins TRBV20-1 to TRBJ1-2, with 8 bases matching TRBD1. The CDR3 runs to 14 residues. Germline V gene sequence: CDR1 DFQATT, CDR2 SNEGSKA (reference sequence). Trimming at V came to 2 bases and at J to 0 bases, leaving 2 bases not matched to a gene. In DNA, the CDR3 is TGCAGTGCTAGACGACAGGGGACTAACTATGGCTACACCTTC. This encodes CSARRQGTNYGYTF.

The sample holds a few counts of this clonotype. This chain links TRBV13 with TRBJ1-4; D may be TRBD1 (5 bases). In germline, CDR1 is PRHDT, CDR2 FYEKMQ (reference sequence). V was cut by 0 bases and J by 2 bases, with 10 bases left in between. The CDR3 loop spans 16 amino acids. CDR3 in DNA: TGTGCCAGCAGCTTAGGTCGGTGGGGGACTAATGAAAAACTGTTTTTT. Amino acids: CASSLGRWGTNEKLFF.

This clonotype was seen ten or more times. J is TRBJ1-2 and V is TRBV6-1; 9 positions agree with TRBD1. The CDR3 is 14 residues long. The junction had 7 bases not matched to a gene; V was cut back by 6 bases and J by 5 bases. The germline V gene encodes CDR1 MNHNS and CDR2 SASEGT. In DNA, the CDR3 is TGTGCCAGCAGCATTCACGGACAGGGGTATGGCTACACCTTC. It yields the protein CASSIHGQGYGYTF.

V gene TRBV4-2 combines with J gene TRBJ1-5; no firm D call. Trimming cost V 1 base and J 2 bases, with 9 bases left between them. The CDR3 spans 15 residues. Germline V CDR1 and CDR2: LGHNA, YNFKEQ. CDR3: CASSQARRGNQPQHF. The DNA of the CDR3 is TGTGCCAGCAGCCAAGCCCGACGGGGCAATCAGCCCCAGCATTTT.

This clonotype was detected many times. The gene calls are TRBV15 and TRBJ2-7; 8 bases are a match to TRBD2. The CDR3 loop spans 15 amino acids. After removal of 0 bases from V and 1 base from J, the junction contained 2 bases not matched to a gene. Germline V lookup: CDR1 LNHNV, CDR2 YYDKDF (reference sequence). The CDR3 region is CATSRELAVSYEQYF. The CDR3 DNA reads TGTGCCACCAGCAGAGAACTAGCGGTATCCTACGAGCAGTACTTC.

In this sample, this clonotype turned up many times. The V gene is TRBV6-1, the J gene TRBJ2-6; a possible D gene is TRBD2 (6 bases). The V and J ends lost 8 bases and 0 bases respectively, with 8 bases between them. The CDR3 extends over 14 amino acids. Germline assignment: CDR1 MNHNS and CDR2 SASEGT. The CDR3 here is CASRGSSGANVLTF. CDR3 in DNA: TGTGCCAGCCGGGGGAGCTCTGGGGCCAACGTCCTGACTTTC.

In this sample, this clonotype turned up many times. This chain joins TRBV11-2 and TRBJ2-5; D not resolved. Germline assignment: CDR1 SGHAT and CDR2 FQNNGV. V was pared by 4 bases and J by 4 bases, with 13 bases between. This CDR3 comprises 14 residues. The CDR3 nucleotides are TGTGCCAGCAGCTCTCGGACGGAACGAGAGACCCAGTACTTC. Translated: CASSSRTERETQYF.

This clonotype was seen only a few times. This may stem from a read error, because a much larger clone lies one nucleotide away. The CDR3 sequence is CAISPGTDYGYTF. DNA for the CDR3: TGTGCCATCAGTCCCGGGACAGACTATGGCTACACCTTC. The chain has TRBV10-3 and TRBJ1-2; 7 nucleotides line up with TRBD1. Trimming cost V 5 bases and J 3 bases; bases outside gene matches: 3. This CDR3 spans 13 amino acids. The germline gives CDR1 ENHRY, CDR2 SYGVKD.

This clonotype was detected once. The junction shows a germline mismatch at one end, possibly a read error. This chain joins TRBV27 and TRBJ1-3, with D perhaps matching TRBD1 (5 bases). CDR1 is MNHEY and CDR2 is SMNVEV in the germline V gene (reference sequence). The CDR3 is made up of 15 amino acids. Here the CDR3 reads CASSLSGGAGDTIYF. Here the CDR3 DNA reads TGTGCCAGCAGTTTATCGGGAGGGGCTGGAGACACCATATATTTT.

This clonotype was detected many times. The J gene is TRBJ1-5, the V gene TRBV3-1, with D possibly being TRBD1 (6 bases). In germline, CDR1 is LGHDT, CDR2 YNNKEL (reference sequence). Trimming cost V 1 base and J 4 bases, with 11 bases left between them. CDR3 length equals 15 residues. The CDR3 region has the DNA TGTGCCAGCAGCCAAGTATCAGGGGTTAATCAGCCCCAGCATTTT. Its translation is CASSQVSGVNQPQHF.

About this clonotype: Possible read error: a much larger clone is one base away. The chain employs TRBV10-3 and TRBJ2-5; perhaps TRBD1 as D (5 bases). Germline V lookup: CDR1 ENHRY, CDR2 SYGVKD. The CDR3 totals 15 residues. CDR3 sequence: CAIGEVQGEVETQYF. CDR3 in DNA: TGTGCCATCGGTGAGGTTCAGGGTGAGGTGGAGACCCAGTACTTC.

The chain carries TRBV7-6 and TRBJ2-7; D is possibly TRBD1 or TRBD2 (5 bases each). The germline V and J ends were trimmed by 2 bases and 3 bases, with 20 bases remaining between them. Looked up from germline, CDR1 is SGHVS and CDR2 is FNYEAQ. The CDR3 covers 17 residues. The CDR3 is CASSLRGYGAQGYEQYF. The CDR3 region has the DNA TGTGCCAGCAGCTTACGCGGGTACGGGGCTCAGGGCTACGAGCAGTACTTC.

This clonotype was seen a handful of times. The rearrangement joins TRBV20-1 to TRBJ1-6; 7 bases map to TRBD1. Looked up from germline, CDR1 is DFQATT and CDR2 is SNEGSKA (reference sequence). The CDR3 length is 16 residues. Trimming cost V 0 bases and J 10 bases; bases outside gene matches: 12. The CDR3 loop reads CSARERGRPPTSPLHF. The CDR3 DNA reads TGCAGTGCTAGAGAGAGGGGGCGTCCCCCAACCTCACCCCTCCACTTT.

This clonotype was detected ten times or more. The V and J genes are TRBV11-3 and TRBJ2-5; D is possibly TRBD1 or TRBD2 (5 bases each). Germline V gives CDR1 SGHNT, CDR2 YENEEA. The CDR3 runs to 14 residues. Trimming took 5 bases from V and 5 from J, leaving 15 bases between them. This CDR3 reads CASSAQGRGETQYF. CDR3 DNA sequence: TGTGCCAGCAGCGCCCAGGGTCGGGGCGAGACCCAGTACTTC.